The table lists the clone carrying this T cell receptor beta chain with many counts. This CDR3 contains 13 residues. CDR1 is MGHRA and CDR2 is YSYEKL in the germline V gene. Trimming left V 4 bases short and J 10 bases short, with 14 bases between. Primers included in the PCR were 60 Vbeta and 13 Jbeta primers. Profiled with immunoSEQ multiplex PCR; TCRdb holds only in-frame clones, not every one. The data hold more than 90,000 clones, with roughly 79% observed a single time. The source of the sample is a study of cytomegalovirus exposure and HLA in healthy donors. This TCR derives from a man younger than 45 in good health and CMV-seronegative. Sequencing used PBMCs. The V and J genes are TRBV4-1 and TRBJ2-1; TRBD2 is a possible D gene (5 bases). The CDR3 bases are TGCGCCAGCAGCCCCAGTGTGAGCGGAGAGCAGTTCTTC. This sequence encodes CASSPSVSGEQFF.